This T cell receptor (beta chain) was observed in a study of blood T cell repertoires in COVID-19. Sequencing used immunoSEQ multiplex PCR; TCRdb keeps in-frame clones, though not all of them. Here the sample spans 50,000 to 65,000 clones, under 95% being singletons. CDR3 size: 14 residues. The germline V and J ends were trimmed by 0 bases and 3 bases, with 8 bases remaining between them. Germline lookup yields CDR1 LGHDT and CDR2 YNNKEL (reference sequence). The TCR comes from a man aged 45-65 years with acute or convalescent COVID-19. Specimen: peripheral blood. The chain uses TRBV3-1 (or the pseudogene TRBV3-2) and TRBJ1-2; D unresolved. For the CDR3, the DNA is TGTGCCAGCAGCCAAGAGGGCTTTGACTATGGCTACACCTTC. Its translation is CASSQEGFDYGYTF.